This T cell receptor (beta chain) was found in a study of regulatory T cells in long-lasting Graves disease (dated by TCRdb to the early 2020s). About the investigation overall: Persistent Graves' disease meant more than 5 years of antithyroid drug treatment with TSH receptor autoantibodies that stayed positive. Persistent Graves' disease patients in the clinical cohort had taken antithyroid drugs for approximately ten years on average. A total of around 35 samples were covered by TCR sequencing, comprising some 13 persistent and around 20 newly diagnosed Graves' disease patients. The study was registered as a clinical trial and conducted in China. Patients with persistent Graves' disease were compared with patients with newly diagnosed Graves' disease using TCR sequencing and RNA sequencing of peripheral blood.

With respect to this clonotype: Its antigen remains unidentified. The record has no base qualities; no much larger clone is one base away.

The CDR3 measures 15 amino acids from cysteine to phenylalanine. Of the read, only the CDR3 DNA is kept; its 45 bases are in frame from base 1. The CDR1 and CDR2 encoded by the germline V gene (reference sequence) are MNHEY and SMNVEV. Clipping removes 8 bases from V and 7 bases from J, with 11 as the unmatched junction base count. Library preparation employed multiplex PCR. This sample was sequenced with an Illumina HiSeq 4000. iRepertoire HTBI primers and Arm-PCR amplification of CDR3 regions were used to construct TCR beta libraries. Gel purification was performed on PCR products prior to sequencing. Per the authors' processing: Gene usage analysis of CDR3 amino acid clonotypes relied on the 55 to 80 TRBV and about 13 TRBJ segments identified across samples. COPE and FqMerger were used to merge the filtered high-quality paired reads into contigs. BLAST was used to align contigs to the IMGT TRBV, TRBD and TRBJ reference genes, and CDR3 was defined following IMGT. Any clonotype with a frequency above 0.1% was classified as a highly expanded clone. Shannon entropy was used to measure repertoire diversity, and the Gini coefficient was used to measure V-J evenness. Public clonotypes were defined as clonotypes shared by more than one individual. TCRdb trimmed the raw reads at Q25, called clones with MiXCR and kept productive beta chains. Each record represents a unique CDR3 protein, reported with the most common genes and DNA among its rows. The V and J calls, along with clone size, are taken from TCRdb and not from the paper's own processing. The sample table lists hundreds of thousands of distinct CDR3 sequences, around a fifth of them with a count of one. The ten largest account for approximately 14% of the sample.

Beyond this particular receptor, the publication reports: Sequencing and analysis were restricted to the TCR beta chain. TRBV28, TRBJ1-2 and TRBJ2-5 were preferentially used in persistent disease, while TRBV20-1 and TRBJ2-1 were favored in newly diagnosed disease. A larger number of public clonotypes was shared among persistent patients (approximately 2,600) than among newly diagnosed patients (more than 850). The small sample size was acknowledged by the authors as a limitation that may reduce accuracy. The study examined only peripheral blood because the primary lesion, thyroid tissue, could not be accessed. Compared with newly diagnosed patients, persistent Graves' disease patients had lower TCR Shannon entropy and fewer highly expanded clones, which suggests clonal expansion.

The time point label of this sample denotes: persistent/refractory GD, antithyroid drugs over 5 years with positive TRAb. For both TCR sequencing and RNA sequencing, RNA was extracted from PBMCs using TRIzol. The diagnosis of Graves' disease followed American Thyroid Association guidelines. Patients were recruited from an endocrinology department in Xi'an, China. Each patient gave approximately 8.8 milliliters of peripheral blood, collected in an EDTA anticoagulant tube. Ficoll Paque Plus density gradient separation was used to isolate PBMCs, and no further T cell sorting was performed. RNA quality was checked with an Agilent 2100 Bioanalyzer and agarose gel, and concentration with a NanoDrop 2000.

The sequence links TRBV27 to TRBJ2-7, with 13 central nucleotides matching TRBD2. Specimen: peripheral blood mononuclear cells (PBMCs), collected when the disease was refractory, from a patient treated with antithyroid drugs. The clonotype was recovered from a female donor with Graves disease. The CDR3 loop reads CASQGRTSGSVEQYF. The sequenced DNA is TGTGCCAGCCAGGGGCGGACTAGCGGGAGTGTGGAGCAGTACTTC.